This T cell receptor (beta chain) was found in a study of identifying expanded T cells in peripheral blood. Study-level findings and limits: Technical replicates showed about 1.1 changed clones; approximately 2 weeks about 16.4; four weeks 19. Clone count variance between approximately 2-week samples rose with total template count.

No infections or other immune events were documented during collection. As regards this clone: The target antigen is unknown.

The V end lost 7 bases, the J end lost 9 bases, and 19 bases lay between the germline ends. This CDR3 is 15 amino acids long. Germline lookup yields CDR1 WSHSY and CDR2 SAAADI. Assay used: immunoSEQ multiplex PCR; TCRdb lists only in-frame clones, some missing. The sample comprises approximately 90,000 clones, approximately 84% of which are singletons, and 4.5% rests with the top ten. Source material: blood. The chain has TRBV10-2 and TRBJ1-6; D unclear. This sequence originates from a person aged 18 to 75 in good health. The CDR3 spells CASNWDLGEASPLHF. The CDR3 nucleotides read TGCGCCAGCAACTGGGATCTGGGAGAGGCTTCACCCCTCCACTTT.